These 12 T cell receptor beta chains share one sample of origin, sequenced in a study of blood T cell repertoires in COVID-19. Clones were read by immunoSEQ multiplex PCR, and TCRdb kept only the in-frame ones, dropping some. In the table there are around 430,000 clones, around nine tenths of which are singletons. Material: PBMCs or T cells enriched from blood (not recorded which). Every receptor here comes from a woman in her forties or fifties who had recovered from COVID-19.

The chain links TRBV10-1 to TRBJ1-6; 8 nucleotides align to TRBD1. CDR1 is WNHNN, CDR2 SYGVQD, per germline (reference sequence). With V trimmed by 6 bases and J by 10 bases, 5 bases remained unmatched. The CDR3 has 13 residues. The CDR3 spells CASRDRERSPLHF. For the CDR3, the DNA is TGCGCCAGCAGGGACAGGGAACGATCACCCCTCCACTTT.

The V call is TRBV2, the J call TRBJ1-1; 8 positions agree with TRBD1. The junction had 2 bases not matched to a gene; V was cut back by 5 bases and J by 0 bases. Germline CDR1 and CDR2: SNHLY and FYNNEI. The CDR3 runs to 14 residues. The CDR3 nucleotides are TGTGCCAGCAGTATGGACAGGGTGAACACTGAAGCTTTCTTT. Its translation is CASSMDRVNTEAFF.

The genes are TRBV12-3 or TRBV12-4 and TRBJ2-1; 7 nucleotides agree with TRBD1. This CDR3 region has 13 residues. Trimming at V came to 5 bases and at J to 8 bases, leaving 6 bases not matched to a gene. CDR3 sequence: CASSILTGYEQFF. CDR3 nucleotides: TGTGCCAGCAGTATCCTGACAGGGTATGAGCAGTTCTTC.

The chain carries TRBV11-2 and TRBJ2-3; D is possibly TRBD1 (5 bases). This CDR3 is 11 amino acids long. Germline CDR1 reads SGHAT; CDR2 reads FQNNGV. V lost 4 bases, J lost 14 bases, and 13 bases lay in between. The CDR3 DNA reads TGTGCCAGCAGCTCGGAGATAAGGGGGTATTTT. Protein: CASSSEIRGYF.

V is TRBV4-3 and J is TRBJ2-1; possible D gene TRBD2, 5 bases. V was cut by 0 bases and J by 6 bases, with 9 bases left in between. Germline-derived CDR1 and CDR2 are LGHNA and YSLEER. The CDR3 consists of 14 residues. The CDR3 is CASSQELGSNEQFF. Written as DNA, the CDR3 is TGCGCCAGCAGCCAAGAACTAGGGTCCAATGAGCAGTTCTTC.

This clone appeared a single time. The rearrangement links TRBV12-3 or TRBV12-4 to TRBJ1-2, with TRBD1 identical over 8 bases. V shed 6 bases and J 6 bases; nucleotides not matched to a gene: 6. The CDR3 is 13 amino acids. The CDR3 DNA is TGTGCCAGCAGGAAGACAGGGGCGGATGGCTACACCTTC. This sequence encodes CASRKTGADGYTF.

The V gene is TRBV28, the J gene TRBJ1-5; TRBD1 matches 8 bases. The germline V gene encodes CDR1 MDHEN and CDR2 SYDVKM. CDR3 length: 16 residues. Trimming at V came to 6 bases and at J to 4 bases, leaving 11 bases not matched to a gene. The CDR3 sequence: CASSPDRARWNQPQHF. CDR3 in DNA: TGTGCCAGCAGCCCGGACAGGGCTAGATGGAATCAGCCCCAGCATTTT.

J is TRBJ2-3 and V is TRBV5-6; possible D gene TRBD1, 6 bases. Germline values: CDR1 SGHDT, CDR2 YYEEEE. This CDR3 is built from 16 residues. V lost 4 bases, J lost 5 bases, and 20 bases lay in between. DNA of the CDR3: TGTGCCAGCAGCACCATGACAGGCTATCTCCTAGATACGCAGTATTTT. It yields the protein CASSTMTGYLLDTQYF.

The gene calls are TRBV15 and TRBJ2-5; 10 bases map to TRBD1. Looked up from germline, CDR1 is LNHNV and CDR2 is YYDKDF (reference sequence). This CDR3 has 16 amino acids. V was pared by 3 bases and J by 9 bases, with 13 bases of the junction left unmatched. CDR3 nucleotides: TGTGCCACCAGCAGCCTCCGGGACAGGGGTTTAGGGGCCCAGTACTTC. It yields the protein CATSSLRDRGLGAQYF.

This clone was seen a single time. CDR3: CASSFAGGYTF. The DNA of the CDR3 is TGTGCCAGCAGCTTTGCGGGTGGCTACACCTTC. The chain couples TRBV7-9 to TRBJ1-2; no clear D gene. The CDR3 has 11 residues. The V end lost 3 bases, the J end lost 7 bases, and 6 bases lay between the germline ends. Germline CDR1 and CDR2: SEHNR and FQNEAQ (reference sequence).

This chain uses TRBV10-3 with TRBJ2-1; 8 nucleotides match TRBD1. This CDR3 has 12 residues. The V gene end was trimmed by 8 bases and the J gene end by 5 bases; junction bases not matched to a gene: 2. Per the germline V gene, CDR1 is ENHRY and CDR2 is SYGVKD. The CDR3 is CAILDRDNEQFF. In DNA, the CDR3 is TGTGCCATCCTGGACAGGGACAATGAGCAGTTCTTC.

This chain joins TRBV4-1 and TRBJ1-5; no firm D call. This CDR3 is 14 amino acids long. The germline V gene encodes CDR1 MGHRA and CDR2 YSYEKL. Trimming shortened V by 0 bases and J by 11 bases, and 14 bases separated the two germline ends. The CDR3, as DNA: TGCGCCAGCAGCCAAGAGTTAGAAGAAGTGGCCCAGCATTTT. Residues: CASSQELEEVAQHF.